A single sample is the source of the 16 T cell receptor beta chains below, sequenced in a study. TCRdb processed the 5' RACE reads anew with MiXCR; each CDR3 protein has one entry. This table has approximately 9,600 distinct CDR3 sequences, approximately 46% appearing once. Cells sorted as Tregs were CD4+, CD25+ and CD127-/low. Sequencing used Tregs sorted from a lymph node. These receptors were obtained from a female donor with breast cancer.

V gene TRBV4-1 combines with J gene TRBJ1-5, with D unresolved. The CDR3 extends over 15 amino acids. Deletions cut 3 bases from V and 2 bases from J, with 11 bases between. Germline V gene sequence: CDR1 MGHRA, CDR2 YSYEKL. CDR3 sequence (DNA): TGCGCCAGCAGCCATGGGGTGTCGGGCAATCAGCCCCAGCATTTT. Its translation: CASSHGVSGNQPQHF.

Here the CDR3 reads CASSQESGLQPQHF. The CDR3 coding sequence is TGCGCCAGCAGCCAAGAATCAGGGTTACAGCCCCAGCATTTT. This chain uses TRBV4-1 with TRBJ1-5; a possible D gene is TRBD1 (5 bases). Germline V CDR1 and CDR2: MGHRA, YSYEKL. V was pared by 0 bases and J by 7 bases, with 10 bases between. The CDR3 sequence is 14 residues long.

The chain joins TRBV11-3 to TRBJ2-1; unclear D gene. Trimming took 2 bases from V and 0 from J, leaving 8 bases between them. The germline gives CDR1 SGHNT, CDR2 YENEEA. This CDR3 has 15 residues. The CDR3 here is CASSLTGNSYNEQFF. The CDR3 DNA follows: TGTGCCAGCAGCTTAACTGGCAACTCCTACAATGAGCAGTTCTTC.

The chain joins TRBV15 to TRBJ2-7, with 9 nucleotides matching TRBD1. Germline V gene lookup returns CDR1 LNHNV and CDR2 YYDKDF (reference sequence). This CDR3 spans 12 amino acids. Germline trimming cut 8 bases from V and 3 bases from J; bases unmatched to any gene: 2. CDR3 DNA: TGTGCCACCGGGACAGGGAGCTACGAGCAGTACTTC. It yields the protein CATGTGSYEQYF.

The V and J genes are TRBV27 and TRBJ2-2; D might be TRBD2 (5 bases). The germline CDR1 and CDR2 sequences are MNHEY and SMNVEV (reference sequence). The CDR3 is 14 residues long. V was clipped by 4 bases and J by 9 bases, with 15 bases between them. CDR3 in DNA: TGTGCCAGCAGTTCAGGTCCGGGGAACAGGGAGCTGTTTTTT. The encoded protein is CASSSGPGNRELFF.

There are a few counts of this clonotype. This sequence joins TRBV4-1 and TRBJ2-2; 10 bases line up with TRBD2. The CDR3 is made up of 16 amino acids. CDR1 is MGHRA and CDR2 is YSYEKL in the germline V gene. Trimming at V came to 3 bases and at J to 4 bases, leaving 5 bases not matched to a gene. This chain's CDR3 is CASSQVAGGLTGELFF. Here the CDR3 DNA reads TGCGCCAGCAGCCAGGTAGCGGGGGGACTCACCGGGGAGCTGTTTTTT.

This clonotype was picked up a small number of times. The CDR3 DNA reads as TGTGCCAGCAGATCCAACAGGGTAAGAAACACTGAAGCTTTCTTT. Its protein is CASRSNRVRNTEAFF. V gene TRBV7-9 combines with J gene TRBJ1-1; D perhaps matches TRBD1 (6 bases). Germline CDR1 reads SEHNR; CDR2 reads FQNEAQ (reference sequence). Between the trimmed V and J ends, which lost 6 bases and 2 bases, there was a span of 16 bases. This CDR3 has 15 amino acids.

This chain uses TRBV20-1 with TRBJ1-1; TRBD1 agrees at 11 bases. Germline V gene data show CDR1 as DFQATT and CDR2 as SNEGSKA (reference sequence). The J segment lost 6 bases and the V segment lost 1 base, leaving 4 bases of the junction unmatched. The CDR3 contains 14 residues. In DNA, the CDR3 is TGCAGTGCTAGAGCGGACAGGGGGCAACCTGAAGCTTTCTTT. Encoded protein: CSARADRGQPEAFF.

The DNA of the CDR3 is TGTGCCAGCAGCCACGGGACAGCGAACACCGGGGAGCTGTTTTTT. Amino acid sequence: CASSHGTANTGELFF. The chain uses TRBV7-6 and TRBJ2-2; 7 nucleotides agree with TRBD1. J gave up 0 bases and V 5 bases, and 3 bases lay outside the gene matches. Germline CDR1 reads SGHVS; CDR2 reads FNYEAQ. There are 15 residues in the CDR3. Full variable domain (outside the CDR3, taken from reference TRBV7-6 and TRBJ2-2): GAGVSQSPRYKVTKRGQDVALRCDPISGHVSLYWYRQALGQGPEFLTYFNYEAQQDKSGLPNDRFSAERPEGSISTLTIQRTEQRDSAMYRCASSHGTANTGELFFGEGSRLTVL.

The rearrangement links TRBV28 to TRBJ2-5; D unclear. The germline V gene has CDR1 MDHEN and CDR2 SYDVKM. CDR3 size: 14 residues. Trimming left V 5 bases short and J 4 bases short, with 14 bases between. DNA of the CDR3: TGTGCCAGCAGTGCCAATGGCAGGCTAGAGACCCAGTACTTC. Its translation is CASSANGRLETQYF.

This clonotype was picked up a small number of times. This chain joins TRBV5-5 and TRBJ2-1; D possibly uses TRBD1 or TRBD2 (6 bases each). The V and J ends lost 0 bases and 6 bases respectively, with 13 bases between them. The CDR3 has 15 amino acids. Germline lookup yields CDR1 SGHKS and CDR2 YYEKEE (reference sequence). CDR3: CASSLAGDFPNEQFF. For the CDR3, the DNA is TGTGCCAGCAGCTTGGCAGGGGACTTCCCCAATGAGCAGTTCTTC.

The chain uses TRBV5-1 and TRBJ2-3; TRBD2 aligns across 12 bases. V lost 2 bases to trimming and J lost 1 base; unmatched junction nucleotides: 2. The CDR3 is made up of 16 amino acids. The V gene's germline CDR1 is SGHRS and CDR2 YFSETQ. The CDR3 region is CASSFRLAGGTDTQYF. CDR3 nucleotide sequence: TGCGCCAGCAGCTTCCGACTAGCGGGGGGCACAGATACGCAGTATTTT.

This clonotype was seen only a few times. The V gene is TRBV5-1, the J gene TRBJ2-1; 8 bases are a match to TRBD1. Germline CDR1 is SGHRS and CDR2 is YFSETQ. The CDR3 is 16 amino acids. The J segment lost 2 bases and the V segment lost 0 bases, leaving 4 bases of the junction unmatched. The CDR3 sequence is CASSLAGQATYNEQFF. The CDR3 DNA sequence: TGCGCCAGCAGCTTGGCGGGACAGGCCACCTACAATGAGCAGTTCTTC.

The rearrangement uses TRBV4-1 and TRBJ2-1; weak D call: TRBD2 (7 bases). V was clipped by 1 base and J by 5 bases, with 15 bases between them. Germline lookup yields CDR1 MGHRA and CDR2 YSYEKL. This CDR3 has 16 amino acids. The CDR3 reads CASSQGVAGAHNEQFF. Written as DNA, the CDR3 is TGCGCCAGCAGCCAAGGGGTGGCGGGGGCCCACAATGAGCAGTTCTTC.

The chain employs TRBV6-5 and TRBJ2-7, with D maybe TRBD2 (6 bases). Germline loops: CDR1 MNHEY, CDR2 SVGAGI. This CDR3 spans 15 amino acids. V was cut by 3 bases and J by 3 bases, with 15 bases left in between. The CDR3 DNA reads TGTGCCAGCAGTTATTCGCGCGGGGCGCACTACGAGCAGTACTTC. It yields the protein CASSYSRGAHYEQYF.

In the case of this clonotype: At one end, the junction sequence differs from germline, possibly due to a read error. The chain couples TRBV5-1 to TRBJ2-7; D remains unclear. The germline CDR1 and CDR2 sequences are SGHRS and YFSETQ. This CDR3 has 14 amino acids. In nucleotides, the CDR3 is TGCGCCAGCAGCTTGGACATCGACTCCCACGAGCAGTACTTC. It yields the protein CASSLDIDSHEQYF.